This TCR beta chain was sequenced during a study of early T cells in non-severe SARS-CoV-2 infection (dated by TCRdb to about 2021). Describing the broader study: Because TCR sequencing relied on bulk RNA taken from unsorted whole blood, pairing of alpha and beta chains was not possible.

Summary of the overall study and its limitations: VDJdb matching was skewed toward anti-spike CD8 responses and likely underestimated virus-specific expansions by missing private and CD4 specificities.

From a lookup of the germline V gene, CDR1 and CDR2 are LGHNA and YNFKEQ. V was cut back by 0 bases and J by 3 bases, leaving a gap of 8 bases between them. The CDR3 numbers 14 residues from cysteine through phenylalanine. The DNA shown is the 42-base CDR3, in frame from base 1. Receptors were amplified or captured by 5' RACE. Sequencing took place on a NextSeq 500. In the TCR library protocol, unique molecular identifiers were attached to individual cDNA molecules to correct for PCR bias and sequencing error. Both TCR alpha and beta chains were sequenced, and tight co-correlation was observed between alpha and beta sequence abundances in each sample. Concerning the study's data processing: Decombinator V4 was used to annotate TCR sequences for V gene, J gene and CDR3. Expanded TCRs were defined as changing significantly between any two time points under a Poisson model with p below 0.0001. TCR abundances were normalised to the total number of TCRs sequenced per sample and were expressed as counts per million. MAIT TCRs were defined by TRAV1-2 paired with TRAJ12, TRAJ20 or TRAJ33, and iNKT TCRs by TRAV10 paired with TRAJ18. VDJdb, accessed 1 November 2021, was searched for CMV, EBV and SARS-CoV-2 annotated TCRs, excluding TCRs annotated for multiple antigens. Clones were called with MiXCR by TCRdb after fastp trimmed the public reads at Q25, and only in-frame beta chains were retained. Rows are unified per CDR3 protein, each entry keeping the most common DNA and genes. The V and J calls come from TCRdb's annotation, not from the publication. For this sample the table gives roughly 63,000 distinct CDR3 sequences, of which 13% were detected only once. The top ten clonotypes cover approximately 4.7% of the sample.

This was a case-control study nested in a cohort of healthcare workers in London, UK, who had nasopharyngeal swab PCR tests and blood samples taken every week. Healthcare workers were enrolled in the week of the UK lockdown, from 23 to 31 March 2020, and were followed every week for up to about 16 weeks. Regarding this clonotype: What antigen it recognizes has not been identified. Base qualities are not provided; no much larger clone lies one nucleotide away.

The sequenced material came from whole blood. The chain is made from TRBV4-2 and TRBJ1-2; tentative D gene TRBD1, with 5 bases matching. The receptor was isolated from an adult who was a healthcare worker with PCR-confirmed SARS-CoV-2 infection or an uninfected control (not recorded which). The CDR3 protein sequence reads: CASSQERGDYGYTF. The nucleotide sequence is TGTGCCAGCAGCCAAGAAAGGGGAGACTATGGCTACACCTTC.